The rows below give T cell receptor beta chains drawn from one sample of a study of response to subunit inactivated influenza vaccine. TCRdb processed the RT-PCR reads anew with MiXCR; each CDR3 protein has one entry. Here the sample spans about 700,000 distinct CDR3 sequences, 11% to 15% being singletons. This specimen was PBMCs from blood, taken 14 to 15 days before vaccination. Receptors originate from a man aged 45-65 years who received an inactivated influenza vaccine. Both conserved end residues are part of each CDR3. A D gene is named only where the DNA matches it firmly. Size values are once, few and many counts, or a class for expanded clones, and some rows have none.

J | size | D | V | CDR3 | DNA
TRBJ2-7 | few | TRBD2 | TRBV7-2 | CASSPGTSGGVSYEQYF | TGTGCCAGCAGCCCCGGGACTAGCGGGGGGGTCTCCTACGAGCAGTACTTC
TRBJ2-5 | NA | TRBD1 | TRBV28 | CASSSPTGGGETQYF | TGTGCCAGCAGTTCCCCGACAGGGGGAGGAGAGACCCAGTACTTC
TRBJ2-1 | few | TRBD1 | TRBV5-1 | CASSLGGTGTYNEQFF | TGCGCCAGCAGCTTGGGAGGGACAGGGACATACAATGAGCAGTTCTTC
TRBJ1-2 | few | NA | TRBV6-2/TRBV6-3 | CASSYSGGGYTF | TGTGCCAGCAGTTACTCAGGAGGTGGCTACACCTTC
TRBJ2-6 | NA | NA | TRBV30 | CAWSVANVLTF | TGTGCCTGGAGTGTGGCCAACGTCCTGACTTTC
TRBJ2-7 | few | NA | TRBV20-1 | CSAVSTSSYEQYF | TGCAGTGCTGTTTCGACTAGTTCCTACGAGCAGTACTTC
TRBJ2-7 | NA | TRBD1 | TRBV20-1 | CSASEGGRYEQYF | TGCAGTGCTAGTGAAGGGGGCCGTTACGAGCAGTACTTC
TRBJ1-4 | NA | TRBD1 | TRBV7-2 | CASSVQGLANEKLFF | TGTGCCAGCAGCGTACAGGGGCTGGCTAATGAAAAACTGTTTTTT
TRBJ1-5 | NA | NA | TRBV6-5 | CASSYLPGPSNQPQHF | TGTGCCAGCAGTTACCTCCCAGGGCCGAGCAATCAGCCCCAGCATTTT
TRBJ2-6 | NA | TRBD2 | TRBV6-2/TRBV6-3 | CASWTSGRSGANVLTF | TGTGCCAGCTGGACTAGCGGGAGGTCTGGGGCCAACGTCCTGACTTTC
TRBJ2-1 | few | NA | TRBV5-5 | CASSFRVAYNEQFF | TGTGCCAGCAGCTTCCGGGTGGCCTACAATGAGCAGTTCTTC
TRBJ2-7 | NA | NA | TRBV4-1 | CASSTTDSEQYF | TGCGCCAGCAGCACCACGGACAGCGAGCAGTACTTC
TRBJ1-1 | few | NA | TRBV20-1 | CSARPTIGGFTEAFF | TGCAGTGCTAGACCTACTATAGGGGGATTTACTGAAGCTTTCTTT
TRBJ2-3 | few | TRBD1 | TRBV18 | CASSPTPGQGDTDTQYF | TGTGCCAGCTCACCAACTCCGGGACAGGGGGATACAGATACGCAGTATTTT
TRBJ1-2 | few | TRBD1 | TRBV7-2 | CASSPGTGRFYGYTF | TGTGCCAGCAGCCCCGGGACAGGCCGATTCTATGGCTACACCTTC
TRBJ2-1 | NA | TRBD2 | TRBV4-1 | CASSLGLAGTRHNEQFF | TGCGCCAGCAGCCTAGGACTAGCGGGAACGAGGCACAATGAGCAGTTCTTC
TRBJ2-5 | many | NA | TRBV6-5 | CASSYSGRGRGETQYF | TGTGCCAGCAGTTACTCGGGGCGGGGTCGAGGGGAGACCCAGTACTTC
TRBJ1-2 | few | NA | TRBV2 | CASRPTLGSGFAYTF | TGTGCCAGCAGGCCTACCCTCGGGAGCGGGTTTGCCTACACCTTC
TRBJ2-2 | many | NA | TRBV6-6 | CASTRLGSGELFF | TGTGCCAGCACCAGGCTAGGTAGCGGGGAGCTGTTTTTT
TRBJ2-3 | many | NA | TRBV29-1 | CSGLVDTQYF | TGCAGCGGGCTGGTGGATACGCAGTATTTT
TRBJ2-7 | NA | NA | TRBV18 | CASSPRPHEQYF | TGTGCCAGCTCACCACGTCCCCACGAGCAGTACTTC
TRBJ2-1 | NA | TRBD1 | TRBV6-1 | CAICRDRADEQFF | TGTGCCATCTGCCGGGACAGGGCTGATGAGCAGTTCTTC
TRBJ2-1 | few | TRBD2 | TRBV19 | CASSIAGAGNNEQFF | TGTGCCAGTAGTATTGCGGGAGCGGGAAACAATGAGCAGTTCTTC
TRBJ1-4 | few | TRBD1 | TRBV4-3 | CASRGTGASSEKLFF | TGCGCCAGCAGGGGGACAGGGGCAAGTAGTGAAAAACTGTTTTTT
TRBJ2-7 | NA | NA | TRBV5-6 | CASSLATTAWEQYF | TGTGCCAGCAGCTTGGCCACCACAGCGTGGGAGCAGTACTTC
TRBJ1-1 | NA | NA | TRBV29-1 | CSAEEGTLAEAFF | TGCAGCGCAGAGGAGGGAACTCTCGCTGAAGCTTTCTTT
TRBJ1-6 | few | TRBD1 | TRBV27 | CASSKQGWDSPLHF | TGTGCCAGCAGTAAACAGGGGTGGGATTCACCCCTCCACTTT
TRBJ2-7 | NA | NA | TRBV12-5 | CASGLVGKGQQYF | TGTGCTAGTGGTTTGGTCGGCAAAGGGCAGCAGTACTTC
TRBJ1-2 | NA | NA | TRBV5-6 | CASSFGRRNYGYTF | TGTGCCAGCAGCTTCGGCAGGCGTAACTATGGCTACACCTTC
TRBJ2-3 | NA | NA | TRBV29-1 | CSTRPEGDTQYF | TGCAGCACGCGGCCCGAGGGAGATACGCAGTATTTT
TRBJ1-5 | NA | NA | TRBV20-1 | CSAGHTKSYSNQPQHF | TGCAGTGCCGGGCATACGAAAAGTTATAGCAATCAGCCCCAGCATTTT
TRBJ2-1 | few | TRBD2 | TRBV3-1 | CASSIRLSGRADSYNEQFF | TGTGCCAGCAGTATTCGGCTTAGCGGGAGAGCGGATTCCTACAATGAGCAGTTCTTC
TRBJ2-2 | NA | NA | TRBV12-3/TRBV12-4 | CASTSRPANTGELFF | TGTGCCAGCACCTCCCGGCCAGCCAACACCGGGGAGCTGTTTTTT
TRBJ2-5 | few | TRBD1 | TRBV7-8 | CASGQGALGEIQETQYF | TGTGCCAGCGGACAGGGGGCCTTAGGCGAAATACAAGAGACCCAGTACTTC
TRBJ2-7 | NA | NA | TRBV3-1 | CASSQAPARNYEQYF | TGTGCCAGCAGCCAAGCCCCGGCCCGAAACTACGAGCAGTACTTC
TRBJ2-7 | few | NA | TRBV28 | CASSLGTIPLYEQYF | TGTGCCAGCAGTTTAGGGACAATCCCCCTCTACGAGCAGTACTTC
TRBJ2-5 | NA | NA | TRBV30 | CAWSVRDTETQYF | TGTGCCTGGAGTGTAAGGGACACGGAGACCCAGTACTTC
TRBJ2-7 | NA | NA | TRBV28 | CASSLAQGLTEQYF | TGTGCCAGCAGTTTAGCCCAGGGATTGACCGAGCAGTACTTC
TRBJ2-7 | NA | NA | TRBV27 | CAGSVVSYEQYF | TGTGCCGGCTCCGTGGTCAGTTACGAGCAGTACTTC